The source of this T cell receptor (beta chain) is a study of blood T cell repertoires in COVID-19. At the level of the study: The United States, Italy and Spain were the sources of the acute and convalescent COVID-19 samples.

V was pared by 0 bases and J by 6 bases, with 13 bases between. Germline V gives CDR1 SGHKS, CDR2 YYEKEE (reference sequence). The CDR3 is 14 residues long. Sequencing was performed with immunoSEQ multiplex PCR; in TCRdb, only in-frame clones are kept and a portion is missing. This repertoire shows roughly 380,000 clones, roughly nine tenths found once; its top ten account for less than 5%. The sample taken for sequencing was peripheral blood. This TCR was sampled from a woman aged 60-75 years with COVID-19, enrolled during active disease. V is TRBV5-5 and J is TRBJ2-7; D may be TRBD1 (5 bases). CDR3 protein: CASSLERLGVEQYF. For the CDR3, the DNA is TGTGCCAGCAGCTTGGAGAGGTTAGGGGTCGAGCAGTACTTC.